Below, 10 T cell receptor beta chains from the same sample are listed, as sequenced in a study of T cell responses to AZD1222 COVID-19 vaccine. Using immunoSEQ multiplex PCR, the repertoire was profiled, and TCRdb retains in-frame clones only, with some absent. The sample lists about 56,000 clones; over 75% were seen once. Sequences were derived from peripheral blood, sampled on day 0 of AZD1222 vaccination. The receptors derive from an adult in good health.

This clone was seen once. The chain carries TRBV5-4 and TRBJ2-7; 14 bases are a match to TRBD2. Germline CDR1 is SGHNT and CDR2 is YYREEE (reference sequence). V trimming: 4 bases; J trimming: 7 bases; junction bases outside the gene matches: 13. The CDR3 extends over 17 amino acids. In DNA form, the CDR3 reads TGTGCCAGCAGCATGGGACTAGCGGGAGTTGGGGCAAGAGAGCAGTACTTC. As protein: CASSMGLAGVGAREQYF.

By proportion, this clone is medium-sized (0.01 to 0.1%). This chain links TRBV11-1 with TRBJ1-2; D might be TRBD1 (5 bases). CDR1 is SGHAT, CDR2 FQDESV, per germline (reference sequence). Trimming pared 1 base from V and 6 bases from J, leaving 12 bases between. This CDR3 has 14 amino acids. The CDR3 sequence is CASSLGGPTDGYTF. The CDR3 DNA reads as TGTGCCAGCAGCTTAGGGGGCCCAACGGATGGCTACACCTTC.

The chain joins TRBV6-5 to TRBJ1-5; D is ambiguous. CDR3 length: 12 amino acids. Germline lookup yields CDR1 MNHEY and CDR2 SVGAGI. Trimming removed 7 bases from V and 7 bases from J, with 11 bases in between. The DNA of the CDR3 is TGTGCCAGCACTTCGGGCGTCCAGCCCCAGCATTTT. This encodes CASTSGVQPQHF.

The J gene is TRBJ1-1, the V gene TRBV9, with D possibly matching TRBD1 (6 bases). The CDR3 sequence is 14 residues long. CDR1 is SGDLS and CDR2 is YYNGEE in the germline V gene. Trimming took off 4 bases at V and 1 base at J, with 11 bases between the two ends. Written as DNA, the CDR3 is TGTGCCAGCAGCCCCAGGGACAAGAACACTGAAGCTTTCTTT. This encodes CASSPRDKNTEAFF.

This chain links TRBV28 with TRBJ2-1, with TRBD2 matching over 12 bases. The CDR3 length is 15 residues. V was clipped by 5 bases and J by 4 bases; unmatched bases: 3. Germline CDR1 MDHEN, CDR2 SYDVKM. CDR3: CASSPTSGGYNEQFF. As DNA, the CDR3 is TGTGCCAGCAGTCCGACTAGCGGGGGATACAATGAGCAGTTCTTC.

CDR3 sequence: CASSLSWTNNEQFF. The DNA of the CDR3 is TGTGCCAGCAGCTTAAGTTGGACTAACAATGAGCAGTTCTTC. V and J are TRBV7-2 and TRBJ2-1; maybe TRBD2 (6 bases). In germline, CDR1 is SGHTA, CDR2 FQGNSA. The CDR3 has 14 residues. The V and J ends lost 2 bases and 5 bases respectively, with 10 bases between them.

The gene calls are TRBV9 and TRBJ2-4; D is perhaps TRBD2 (5 bases). V shed 4 bases and J shed 0 bases, with 14 bases lying between them. CDR3 length equals 16 residues. Germline CDR1 and CDR2: SGDLS and YYNGEE. This CDR3 is CASSPRADLAKNIQYF. DNA for the CDR3: TGTGCCAGCAGCCCGAGGGCTGATCTAGCCAAAAACATTCAGTACTTC.

J is TRBJ2-3 and V is TRBV5-4; 8 positions agree with TRBD2. This CDR3 is built from 15 residues. Germline V gene data show CDR1 as SGHNT and CDR2 as YYREEE (reference sequence). Germline trimming cut 0 bases from V and 6 bases from J; bases unmatched to any gene: 6. Here the CDR3 DNA reads TGTGCCAGCAGCTTGGCGGGGGGGAGTCGTGATACGCAGTATTTT. This codes for CASSLAGGSRDTQYF.

The V call is TRBV4-2, the J call TRBJ1-1; D is uncertain. The CDR3 extends over 17 amino acids. From germline, CDR1 is LGHNA and CDR2 YNFKEQ. V dropped 1 base and J dropped 3 bases, with 18 bases sitting between them. CDR3 sequence (DNA): TGTGCCAGCAGCCAAGGATTTTTTGGCGAGGAGGACACTGAAGCTTTCTTT. This encodes CASSQGFFGEEDTEAFF.

The rearrangement joins TRBV21-1 to TRBJ2-5. TRBV21-1 is noted as a pseudogene. The CDR3 contains 14 residues. The CDR3 DNA reads TGTGCCAGCAGCAAATACAAGGTTGCAGAGACCCAGTACTTC. Encoded protein: CASSKYKVAETQYF.